This is a list of T cell receptor beta chains from one sample in a study of monozygotic twins with inflammatory bowel disease. For each CDR3 protein, TCRdb gives one entry from its re-call of the 5' RACE reads, without DNA. The clone table shows roughly 330,000 distinct CDR3 sequences, with the ten largest holding around 2%. The sequencing input was blood. The receptors here all came from a human donor with ulcerative colitis or Crohn's disease, or a healthy co-twin of an affected twin (not recorded which). Both conserved end residues are part of each CDR3. Each record gives: V gene, J gene, CDR3 protein.

v_gene: TRBV14
j_gene: TRBJ1-2
CDR3aa: CASSQDGIQRGSPHYGYTF

v_gene: TRBV28
j_gene: TRBJ2-1
CDR3aa: CASNNRETNNEQFF

v_gene: TRBV9
j_gene: TRBJ2-7
CDR3aa: CASSAGQKIHEQYF

v_gene: TRBV20-1
j_gene: TRBJ2-3
CDR3aa: CSARTGASSTDTQYF

v_gene: TRBV14
j_gene: TRBJ2-1
CDR3aa: CASSQTQFSYNEQFF

v_gene: TRBV4-1
j_gene: TRBJ1-4
CDR3aa: CASSQEGRVGAWEKLFF

v_gene: TRBV19
j_gene: TRBJ1-1
CDR3aa: CASSIIHANTEAFF

v_gene: TRBV28
j_gene: TRBJ2-7
CDR3aa: CASIVYRGPYEQYF

v_gene: TRBV7-9
j_gene: TRBJ2-1
CDR3aa: CASSLDAWSNEQFF

v_gene: TRBV13
j_gene: TRBJ2-3
CDR3aa: CASSHSGGAGDTQYF

v_gene: TRBV4-2
j_gene: TRBJ2-1
CDR3aa: CASSQVSGASGGNEQFF

v_gene: TRBV28
j_gene: TRBJ2-7
CDR3aa: CAIRETSGPYEQYF

v_gene: TRBV5-1
j_gene: TRBJ2-5
CDR3aa: CASSPQGSGTEYF

v_gene: TRBV19
j_gene: TRBJ1-5
CDR3aa: CASTPGRRIPNQPQHF

v_gene: TRBV30
j_gene: TRBJ1-1
CDR3aa: CAWKRGQRTEAFF

v_gene: TRBV14
j_gene: TRBJ2-3
CDR3aa: CASSQITRLTQYF

v_gene: TRBV28
j_gene: TRBJ2-5
CDR3aa: CASSFPGATQYF

v_gene: TRBV20-1
j_gene: TRBJ1-4
CDR3aa: CNNQGHEKLFF

v_gene: TRBV20-1
j_gene: TRBJ2-5
CDR3aa: CSAEYGTGETQYF

v_gene: TRBV7-2
j_gene: TRBJ2-1
CDR3aa: CASSLVAGGGNEQFF

v_gene: TRBV5-6
j_gene: TRBJ2-2
CDR3aa: CASSLAPGAYTGELFF

v_gene: TRBV27
j_gene: TRBJ1-1
CDR3aa: CASRYVRQGTTEAFF

v_gene: TRBV5-1
j_gene: TRBJ2-2
CDR3aa: CASSSPGLGAGELFF

v_gene: TRBV12-3/TRBV12-4
j_gene: TRBJ2-7
CDR3aa: CASSLRLTDYEQYF

v_gene: TRBV11-2
j_gene: TRBJ2-1
CDR3aa: CASSTTGGPYNEQFF

v_gene: TRBV10-3
j_gene: TRBJ2-5
CDR3aa: CAISDGLAGGWGHETQYF

v_gene: TRBV6-5
j_gene: TRBJ2-5
CDR3aa: CASSYGGASGGETQYF

v_gene: TRBV27
j_gene: TRBJ1-2
CDR3aa: CASRPGINYGYTF

v_gene: TRBV15
j_gene: TRBJ2-2
CDR3aa: CATSRGFGGSGTGELFF

v_gene: TRBV6-5
j_gene: TRBJ2-2
CDR3aa: CASRRTGAGELFF

v_gene: TRBV19
j_gene: TRBJ2-2
CDR3aa: CASSIASVAANTGELFF

v_gene: TRBV3-1
j_gene: TRBJ2-2
CDR3aa: CASSQELGPLNTGELFF

v_gene: TRBV5-1
j_gene: TRBJ2-7
CDR3aa: CASSFAGAPYEQYF

v_gene: TRBV2
j_gene: TRBJ2-7
CDR3aa: CASSERETSEQYF

v_gene: TRBV4-3
j_gene: TRBJ1-4
CDR3aa: CASSQAAGRREKLFF

v_gene: TRBV5-1
j_gene: TRBJ1-1
CDR3aa: CASSRGQGITEAFF

v_gene: TRBV27
j_gene: TRBJ2-3
CDR3aa: CASSLLGTDTQYF

v_gene: TRBV7-9
j_gene: TRBJ1-2
CDR3aa: CASSLGLGRNYGYTF

v_gene: TRBV7-2
j_gene: TRBJ2-1
CDR3aa: CASSWDLAGVGNEQFF

v_gene: TRBV15
j_gene: TRBJ2-2
CDR3aa: CATGTRPTGELFF

v_gene: TRBV7-2
j_gene: TRBJ2-2
CDR3aa: CASSSRGGTGELFF

v_gene: TRBV29-1
j_gene: TRBJ2-3
CDR3aa: CSVEDRDRGKDTQYF

v_gene: TRBV12-3/TRBV12-4
j_gene: TRBJ2-1
CDR3aa: CASSLRGSSYNEQFF

v_gene: TRBV4-2
j_gene: TRBJ2-7
CDR3aa: CASSRQPPGLAGGTYEQYF

v_gene: TRBV29-1
j_gene: TRBJ2-4
CDR3aa: CSVLSTENIQYF

v_gene: TRBV20-1
j_gene: TRBJ1-3
CDR3aa: CSASAVPSGNTIYF

v_gene: TRBV6-6
j_gene: TRBJ1-2
CDR3aa: CASSRDRVDYGYTF

v_gene: TRBV6-2/TRBV6-3
j_gene: TRBJ2-2
CDR3aa: CASRNSFGTWRTGELFF

v_gene: TRBV10-3
j_gene: TRBJ1-3
CDR3aa: CAISDTGNTIYF

v_gene: TRBV12-3/TRBV12-4
j_gene: TRBJ1-1
CDR3aa: CASSPGQGTNTEAFF

v_gene: TRBV29-1
j_gene: TRBJ2-3
CDR3aa: CSALHPGQWTQYF

v_gene: TRBV29-1
j_gene: TRBJ2-1
CDR3aa: CSVGWGSYNEQFF

v_gene: TRBV15
j_gene: TRBJ1-4
CDR3aa: CATSRDSLNEKLFF

v_gene: TRBV5-1
j_gene: TRBJ2-1
CDR3aa: CASSFGNEQFF

v_gene: TRBV7-9
j_gene: TRBJ2-1
CDR3aa: CASSLAGVTYNEQFF